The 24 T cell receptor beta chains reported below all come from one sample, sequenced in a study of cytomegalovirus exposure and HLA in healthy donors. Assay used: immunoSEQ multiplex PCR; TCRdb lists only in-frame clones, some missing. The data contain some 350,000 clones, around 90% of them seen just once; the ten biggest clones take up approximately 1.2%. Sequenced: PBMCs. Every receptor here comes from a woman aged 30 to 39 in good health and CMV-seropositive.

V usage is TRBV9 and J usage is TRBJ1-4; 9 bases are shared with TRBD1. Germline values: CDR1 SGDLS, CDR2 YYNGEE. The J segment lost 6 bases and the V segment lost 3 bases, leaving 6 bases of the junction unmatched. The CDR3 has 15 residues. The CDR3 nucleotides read TGTGCCAGCAGCGCTTCCGGGACAGGGTATGAAAAACTGTTTTTT. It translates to CASSASGTGYEKLFF.

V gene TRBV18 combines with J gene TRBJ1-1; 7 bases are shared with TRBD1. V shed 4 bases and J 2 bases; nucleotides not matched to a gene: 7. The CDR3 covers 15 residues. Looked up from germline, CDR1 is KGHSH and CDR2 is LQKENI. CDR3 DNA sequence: TGTGCCAGCTCACGCCGGGACAGAATAAACACTGAAGCTTTCTTT. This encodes CASSRRDRINTEAFF.

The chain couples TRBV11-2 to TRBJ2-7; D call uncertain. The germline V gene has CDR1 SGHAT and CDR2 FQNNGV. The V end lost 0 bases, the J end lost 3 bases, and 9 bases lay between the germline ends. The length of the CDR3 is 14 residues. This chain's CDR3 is CASSLEAGVYEQYF. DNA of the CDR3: TGTGCCAGCAGCTTAGAGGCAGGAGTCTACGAGCAGTACTTC.

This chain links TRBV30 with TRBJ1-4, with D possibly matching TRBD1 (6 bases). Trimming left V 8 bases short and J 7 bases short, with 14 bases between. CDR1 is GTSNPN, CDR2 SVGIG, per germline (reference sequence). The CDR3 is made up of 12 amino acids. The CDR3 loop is CATQGRSEKLFF. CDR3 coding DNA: TGTGCCACACAGGGAAGAAGTGAAAAACTGTTTTTT.

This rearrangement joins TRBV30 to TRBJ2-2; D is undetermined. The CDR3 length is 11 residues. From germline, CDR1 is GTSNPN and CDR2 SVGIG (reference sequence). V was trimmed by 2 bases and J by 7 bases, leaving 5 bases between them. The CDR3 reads CAWSPNGELFF. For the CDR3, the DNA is TGTGCCTGGAGTCCGAACGGGGAGCTGTTTTTT.

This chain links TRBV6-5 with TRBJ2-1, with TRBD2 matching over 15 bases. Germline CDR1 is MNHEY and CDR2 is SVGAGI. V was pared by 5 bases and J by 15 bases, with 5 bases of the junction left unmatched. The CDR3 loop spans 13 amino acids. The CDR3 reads CASSDGTSGRLFF. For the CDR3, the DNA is TGTGCCAGCAGTGACGGGACTAGCGGGAGGCTGTTCTTC.

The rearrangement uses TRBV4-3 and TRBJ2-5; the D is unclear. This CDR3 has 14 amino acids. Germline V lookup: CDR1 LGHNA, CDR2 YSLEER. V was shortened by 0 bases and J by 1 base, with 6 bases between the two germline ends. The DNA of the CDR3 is TGCGCCAGCAGCCAAGATCTATCCCAAGAGACCCAGTACTTC. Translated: CASSQDLSQETQYF.

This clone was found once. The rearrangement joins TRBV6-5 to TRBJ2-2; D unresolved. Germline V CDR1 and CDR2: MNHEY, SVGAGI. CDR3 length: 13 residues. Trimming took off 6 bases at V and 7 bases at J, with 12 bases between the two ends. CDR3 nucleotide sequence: TGTGCCAGCAGGCCGTGGACGGGCGGGGAGCTGTTTTTT. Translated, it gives CASRPWTGGELFF.

In DNA, the CDR3 is TGTGCCTGGAGTGCCCTACGAGACAGGGACGAAAAACTGTTTTTT. Its protein is CAWSALRDRDEKLFF. The V gene is TRBV30, the J gene TRBJ1-4; 7 nucleotides match TRBD1. V shed 1 base, J shed 8 bases, and the junction held 10 bases outside the gene matches. This CDR3 spans 15 amino acids. The germline V gene encodes CDR1 GTSNPN and CDR2 SVGIG (reference sequence).

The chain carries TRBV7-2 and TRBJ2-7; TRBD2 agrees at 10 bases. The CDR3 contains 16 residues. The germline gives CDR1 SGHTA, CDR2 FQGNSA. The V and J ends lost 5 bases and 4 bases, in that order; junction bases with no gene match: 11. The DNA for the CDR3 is TGTGCCAGCAGCCCTGATCTAGCGGGGGTTATTTACGAGCAGTACTTC. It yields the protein CASSPDLAGVIYEQYF.

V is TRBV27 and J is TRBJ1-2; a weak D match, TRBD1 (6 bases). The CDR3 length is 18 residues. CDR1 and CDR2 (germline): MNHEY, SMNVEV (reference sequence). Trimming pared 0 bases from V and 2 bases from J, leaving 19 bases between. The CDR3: CASSLSGGRKVPNYGYTF. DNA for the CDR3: TGTGCCAGCAGTTTATCGGGGGGGCGCAAAGTGCCGAACTATGGCTACACCTTC.

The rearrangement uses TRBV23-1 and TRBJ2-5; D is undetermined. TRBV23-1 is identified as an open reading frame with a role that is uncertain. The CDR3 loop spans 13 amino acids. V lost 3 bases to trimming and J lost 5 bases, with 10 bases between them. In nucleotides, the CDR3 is TGCGCCAGCAGTCAGTATAGCAGGGAGACCCAGTACTTC. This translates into CASSQYSRETQYF.

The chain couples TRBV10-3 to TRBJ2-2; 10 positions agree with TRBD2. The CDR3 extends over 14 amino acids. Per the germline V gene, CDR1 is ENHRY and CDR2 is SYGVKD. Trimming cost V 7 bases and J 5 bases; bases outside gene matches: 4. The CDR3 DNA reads TGTGCCATCACCTCGGGACTAGCGACCGGGGAGCTGTTTTTT. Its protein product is CAITSGLATGELFF.

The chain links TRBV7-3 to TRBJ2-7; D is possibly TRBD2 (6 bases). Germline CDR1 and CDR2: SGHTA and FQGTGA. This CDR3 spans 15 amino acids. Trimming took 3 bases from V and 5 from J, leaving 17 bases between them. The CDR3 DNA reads TGTGCCAGCAGCTTTGGGATCAGCGGGCTGGACGAGCAGTACTTC. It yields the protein CASSFGISGLDEQYF.

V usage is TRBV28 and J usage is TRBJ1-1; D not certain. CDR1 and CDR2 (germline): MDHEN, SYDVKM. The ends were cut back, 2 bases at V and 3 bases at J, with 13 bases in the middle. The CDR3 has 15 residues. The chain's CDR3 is CASSLVPGGYTEAFF. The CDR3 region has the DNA TGTGCCAGCAGTTTAGTCCCGGGAGGGTACACTGAAGCTTTCTTT.

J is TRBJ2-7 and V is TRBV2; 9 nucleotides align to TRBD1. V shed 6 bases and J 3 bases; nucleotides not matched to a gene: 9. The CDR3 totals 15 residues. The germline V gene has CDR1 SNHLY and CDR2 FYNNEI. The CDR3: CASRELGTGIYEQYF. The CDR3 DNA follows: TGTGCCAGCAGGGAATTGGGGACAGGGATCTACGAGCAGTACTTC.

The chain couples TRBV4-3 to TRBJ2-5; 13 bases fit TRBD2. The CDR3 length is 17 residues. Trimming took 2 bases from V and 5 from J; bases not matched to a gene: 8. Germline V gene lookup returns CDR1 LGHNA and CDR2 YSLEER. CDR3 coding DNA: TGCGCCAGCAGCCAAACTAGCGGGGGGGCTGTCGGGGAGACCCAGTACTTC. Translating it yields CASSQTSGGAVGETQYF.

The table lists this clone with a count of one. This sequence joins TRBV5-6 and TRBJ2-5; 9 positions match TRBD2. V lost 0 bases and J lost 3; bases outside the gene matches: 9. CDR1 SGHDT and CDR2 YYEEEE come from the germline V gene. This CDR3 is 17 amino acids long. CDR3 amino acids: CASSLVEAGGSEETQYF. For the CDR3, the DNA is TGTGCCAGCAGCTTGGTGGAAGCGGGAGGATCCGAAGAGACCCAGTACTTC.

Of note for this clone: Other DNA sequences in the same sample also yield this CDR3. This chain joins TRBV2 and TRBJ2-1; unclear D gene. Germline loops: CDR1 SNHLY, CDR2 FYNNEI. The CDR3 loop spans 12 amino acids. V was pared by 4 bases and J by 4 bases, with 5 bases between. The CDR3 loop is CASSGRYNEQFF. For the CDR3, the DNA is TGTGCCAGCAGTGGGCGGTACAATGAGCAGTTCTTC.

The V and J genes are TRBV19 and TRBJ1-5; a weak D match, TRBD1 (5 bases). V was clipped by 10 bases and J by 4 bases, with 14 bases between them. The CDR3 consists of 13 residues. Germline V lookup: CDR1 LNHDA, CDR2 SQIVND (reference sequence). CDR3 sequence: CATVEGANQPQHF. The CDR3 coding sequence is TGTGCCACTGTTGAAGGGGCAAATCAGCCCCAGCATTTT.

The CDR3 sequence: CASSDFKRGLAKNIQYF. CDR3 sequence (DNA): TGTGCCAGCAGTGACTTTAAGCGGGGACTAGCCAAAAACATTCAGTACTTC. V and J are TRBV25-1 and TRBJ2-4, with 7 bases aligning to TRBD2. V dropped 3 bases and J dropped 0; count of bases not matched to a gene: 8. Germline V gene data show CDR1 as MGHDK and CDR2 as SYGVNS. CDR3 length: 17 residues.

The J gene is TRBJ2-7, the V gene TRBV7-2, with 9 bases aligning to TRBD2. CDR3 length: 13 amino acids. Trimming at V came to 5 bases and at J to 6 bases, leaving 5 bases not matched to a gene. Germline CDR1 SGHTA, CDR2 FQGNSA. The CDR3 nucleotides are TGTGCCAGCAGCCCCGGGACTAGCCGCGAGCAGTACTTC. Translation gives CASSPGTSREQYF.

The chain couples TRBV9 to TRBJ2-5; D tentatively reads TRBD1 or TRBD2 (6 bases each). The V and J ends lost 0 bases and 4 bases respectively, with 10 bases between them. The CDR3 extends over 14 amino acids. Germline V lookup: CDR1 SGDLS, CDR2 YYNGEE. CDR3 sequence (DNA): TGTGCCAGCAGCGTAGAATGGGGGGCAGAGACCCAGTACTTC. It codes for CASSVEWGAETQYF.

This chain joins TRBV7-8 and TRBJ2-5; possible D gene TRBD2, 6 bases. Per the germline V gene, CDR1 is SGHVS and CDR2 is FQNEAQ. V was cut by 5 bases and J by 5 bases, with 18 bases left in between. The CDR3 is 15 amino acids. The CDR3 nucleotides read TGTGCCAGCAGCCCCCCTAGCGCCCGAGGCGAGACCCAGTACTTC. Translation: CASSPPSARGETQYF.